Included here is one T cell receptor beta chain sequence, with context. Using immunoSEQ multiplex PCR, the repertoire was profiled, and TCRdb retains in-frame clones only, with some absent. The repertoire includes 15,000 to 20,000 clones, roughly 85% of them detected once, and 5.5% to 7.5% sits in the top ten. From germline, CDR1 is MNHEY and CDR2 SVGAGI. This CDR3 comprises 15 residues. Trimming took 2 bases from V and 4 from J; bases not matched to a gene: 6. The sample comes from a study of T cell changes during pregnancy in multiple sclerosis. The chain links TRBV6-5 to TRBJ2-7; TRBD2 agrees at 9 bases. The input for sequencing was CD8+ T cells from peripheral blood mononuclear cells, taken in the third trimester of pregnancy. This clonotype was sampled from a female donor in good health, enrolled as a control in a pregnancy study. CDR3 protein: CASSYDPSGEYEQYF. Here the CDR3 DNA reads TGTGCCAGCAGTTACGACCCTAGCGGGGAATACGAGCAGTACTTC.